The clone carrying this T cell receptor beta chain has more than one count but fewer than ten. The data were taken from a study of early T cells in non-severe SARS-CoV-2 infection. Study information: Investigators sequenced bulk RNA drawn from unsorted whole blood, and chains remained unpaired.

TCRdb recomputed calls from the 5' RACE reads with MiXCR, one row per CDR3 protein. The data contain approximately 49,000 distinct CDR3 sequences, approximately 10% of them singletons. Germline values: CDR1 SGHTA, CDR2 FQGNSA. Unmatched junction bases numbered 8, after V lost 4 bases and J lost 4 bases. The CDR3 spans 16 residues. This receptor was identified in an adult who was a healthcare worker with PCR-confirmed SARS-CoV-2 infection or an uninfected control (not recorded which). The chain is built from TRBV7-2 and TRBJ2-7, with 12 bases lining up with TRBD2. Source material: whole blood. CDR3 in DNA: TGTGCCAGCAGCTCTAGCGGGAGGGCCGTAAGGTACGAGCAGTACTTC. Encoded protein: CASSSSGRAVRYEQYF.